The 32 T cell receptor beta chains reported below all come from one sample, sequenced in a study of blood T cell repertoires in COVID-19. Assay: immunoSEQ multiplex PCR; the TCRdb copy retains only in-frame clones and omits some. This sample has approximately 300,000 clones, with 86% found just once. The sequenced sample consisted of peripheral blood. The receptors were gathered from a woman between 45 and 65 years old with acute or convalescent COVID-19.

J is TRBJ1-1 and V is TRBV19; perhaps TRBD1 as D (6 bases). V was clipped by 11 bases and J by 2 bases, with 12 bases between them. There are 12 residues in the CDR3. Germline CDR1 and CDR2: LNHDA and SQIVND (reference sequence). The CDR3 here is CAVGQLNTEAFF. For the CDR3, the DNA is TGTGCCGTAGGACAGCTTAACACTGAAGCTTTCTTT.

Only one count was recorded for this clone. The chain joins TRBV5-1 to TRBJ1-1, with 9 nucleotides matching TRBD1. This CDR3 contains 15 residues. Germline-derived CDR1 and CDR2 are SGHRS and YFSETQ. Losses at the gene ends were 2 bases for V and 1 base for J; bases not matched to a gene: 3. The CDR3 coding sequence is TGCGCCAGCAGCTTCACAGGGGGCGGGAACACTGAAGCTTTCTTT. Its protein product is CASSFTGGGNTEAFF.

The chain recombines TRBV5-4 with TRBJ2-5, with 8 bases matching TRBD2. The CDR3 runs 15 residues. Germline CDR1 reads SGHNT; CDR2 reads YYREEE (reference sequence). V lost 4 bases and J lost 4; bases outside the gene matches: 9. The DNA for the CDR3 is TGTGCCAGCAGCCGGGCGGGCGGGAGGAGAGAGACCCAGTACTTC. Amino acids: CASSRAGGRRETQYF.

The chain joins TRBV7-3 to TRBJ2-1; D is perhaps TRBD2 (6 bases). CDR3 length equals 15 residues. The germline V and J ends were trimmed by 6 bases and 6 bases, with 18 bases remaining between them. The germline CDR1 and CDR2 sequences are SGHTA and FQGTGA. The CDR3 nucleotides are TGTGCCAGCAGGGCCGGGAGTTTCAGGAGCAATGAGCAGTTCTTC. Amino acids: CASRAGSFRSNEQFF.

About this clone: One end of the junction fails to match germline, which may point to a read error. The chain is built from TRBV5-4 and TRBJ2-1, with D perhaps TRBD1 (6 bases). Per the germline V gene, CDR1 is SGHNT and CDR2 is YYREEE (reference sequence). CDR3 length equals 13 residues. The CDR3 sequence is CASRLDSYNEQFF. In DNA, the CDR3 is TGTGCCAGCAGGTTGGACAGCTACAATGAGCAGTTCTTC.

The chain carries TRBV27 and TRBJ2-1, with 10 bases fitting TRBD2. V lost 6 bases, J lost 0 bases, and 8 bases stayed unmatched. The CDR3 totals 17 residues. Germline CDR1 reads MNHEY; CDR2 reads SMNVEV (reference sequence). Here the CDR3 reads CASRVWASGSSYNEQFF. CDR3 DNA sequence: TGTGCCAGCAGGGTCTGGGCTAGCGGGAGCTCCTACAATGAGCAGTTCTTC.

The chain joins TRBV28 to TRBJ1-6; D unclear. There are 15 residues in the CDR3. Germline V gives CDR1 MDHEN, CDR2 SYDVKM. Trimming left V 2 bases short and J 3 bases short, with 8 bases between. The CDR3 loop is CASSLGTSYNSPLHF. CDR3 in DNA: TGTGCCAGCAGTTTAGGTACCAGCTATAATTCACCCCTCCACTTT.

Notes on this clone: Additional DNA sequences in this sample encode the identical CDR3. The DNA for the CDR3 is TGTGCCAGCAGCTTGGCCGGGGGGTATGGCTACACCTTC. The encoded protein is CASSLAGGYGYTF. The J gene is TRBJ1-2, the V gene TRBV5-6, with D possibly being TRBD1 (5 bases). Germline CDR1 and CDR2: SGHDT and YYEEEE. The CDR3 runs 13 residues. V was shortened by 0 bases and J by 5 bases, with 8 bases between the two germline ends.

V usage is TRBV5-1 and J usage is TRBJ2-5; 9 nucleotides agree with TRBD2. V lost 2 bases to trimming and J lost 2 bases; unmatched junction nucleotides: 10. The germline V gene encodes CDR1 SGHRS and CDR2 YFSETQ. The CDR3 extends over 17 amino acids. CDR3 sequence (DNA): TGCGCCAGCAGCTTTCCCTTCGGGCTAGCGGGACAAGAGACCCAGTACTTC. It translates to CASSFPFGLAGQETQYF.

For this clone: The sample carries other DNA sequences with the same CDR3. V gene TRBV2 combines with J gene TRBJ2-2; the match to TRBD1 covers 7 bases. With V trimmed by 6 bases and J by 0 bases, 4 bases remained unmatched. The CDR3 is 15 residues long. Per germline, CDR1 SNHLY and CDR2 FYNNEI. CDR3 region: CASRRDSSNTGELFF. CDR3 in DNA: TGTGCCAGCAGGAGGGACAGCTCGAACACCGGGGAGCTGTTTTTT.

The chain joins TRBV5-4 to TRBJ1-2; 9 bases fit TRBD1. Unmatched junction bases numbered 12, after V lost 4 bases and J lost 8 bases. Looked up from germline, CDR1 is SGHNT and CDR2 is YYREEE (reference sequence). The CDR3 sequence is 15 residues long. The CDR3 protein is CASSTPGQGSGGYTF. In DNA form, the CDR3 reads TGTGCCAGCAGCACACCGGGACAGGGTTCGGGCGGCTACACCTTC.

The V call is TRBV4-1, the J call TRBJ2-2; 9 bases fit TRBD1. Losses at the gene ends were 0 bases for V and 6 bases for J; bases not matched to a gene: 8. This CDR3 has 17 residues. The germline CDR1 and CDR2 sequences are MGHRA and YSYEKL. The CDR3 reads CASSQDFVGQGPGELFF. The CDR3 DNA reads TGCGCCAGCAGCCAAGATTTTGTGGGACAGGGACCCGGGGAGCTGTTTTTT.

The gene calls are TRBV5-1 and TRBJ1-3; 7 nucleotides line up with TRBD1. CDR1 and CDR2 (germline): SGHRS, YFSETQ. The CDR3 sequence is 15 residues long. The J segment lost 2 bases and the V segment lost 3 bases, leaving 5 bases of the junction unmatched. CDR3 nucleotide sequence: TGCGCCAGCAGCTCTATGGGGACAGCTGGAAACACCATATATTTT. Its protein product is CASSSMGTAGNTIYF.

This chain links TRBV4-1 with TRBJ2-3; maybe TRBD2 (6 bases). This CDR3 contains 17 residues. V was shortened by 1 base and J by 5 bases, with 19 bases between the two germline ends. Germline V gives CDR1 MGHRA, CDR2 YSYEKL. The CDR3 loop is CASSQALSGEVEDTQYF. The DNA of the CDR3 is TGCGCCAGCAGCCAAGCCCTCTCCGGGGAGGTGGAAGATACGCAGTATTTT.

The CDR3 DNA reads as TGTGCCAGCGCGGACAGTAGCTCCTACAATGAGCAGTTCTTC. This sequence encodes CASADSSSYNEQFF. The chain uses TRBV11-1 and TRBJ2-1, with D perhaps matching TRBD1 (6 bases). Per the germline V gene, CDR1 is SGHAT and CDR2 is FQDESV (reference sequence). This CDR3 has 14 amino acids. V gave up 8 bases and J gave up 0 bases, with 11 bases separating them.

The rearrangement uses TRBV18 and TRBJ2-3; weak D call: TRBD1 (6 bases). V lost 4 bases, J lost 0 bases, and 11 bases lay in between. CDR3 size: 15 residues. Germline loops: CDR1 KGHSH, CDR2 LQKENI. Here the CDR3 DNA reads TGTGCCAGCTCACAACCGGGACATAGCACAGATACGCAGTATTTT. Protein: CASSQPGHSTDTQYF.

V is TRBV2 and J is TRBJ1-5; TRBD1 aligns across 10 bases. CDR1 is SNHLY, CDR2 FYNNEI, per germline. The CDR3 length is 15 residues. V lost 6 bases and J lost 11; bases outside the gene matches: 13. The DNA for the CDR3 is TGTGCCAGCAGGGGCGGACAGGGGGTAAGCGTGACCCAGCATTTT. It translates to CASRGGQGVSVTQHF. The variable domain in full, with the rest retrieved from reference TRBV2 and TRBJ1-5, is EPEVTQTPSHQVTQMGQEVILRCVPISNHLYFYWYRQILGQKVEFLVSFYNNEISEKSEIFDDQFSVERPDGSNFTLKIRSTKLEDSAMYFCASRGGQGVSVTQHFGDGTRLSIL.

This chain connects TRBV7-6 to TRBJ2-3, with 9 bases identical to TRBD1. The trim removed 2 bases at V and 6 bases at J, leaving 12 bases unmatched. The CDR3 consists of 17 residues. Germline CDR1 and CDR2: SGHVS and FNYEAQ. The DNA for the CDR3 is TGTGCCAGCAGCTTATTGGTGGGACAGGGTCGGTGGGATACGCAGTATTTT. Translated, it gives CASSLLVGQGRWDTQYF.

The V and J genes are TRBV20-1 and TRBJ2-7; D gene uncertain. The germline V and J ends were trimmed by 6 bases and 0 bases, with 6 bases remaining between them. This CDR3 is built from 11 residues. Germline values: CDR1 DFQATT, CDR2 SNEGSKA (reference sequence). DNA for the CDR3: TGCAGTGCCTCTCGCTCCTACGAGCAGTACTTC. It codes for CSASRSYEQYF.

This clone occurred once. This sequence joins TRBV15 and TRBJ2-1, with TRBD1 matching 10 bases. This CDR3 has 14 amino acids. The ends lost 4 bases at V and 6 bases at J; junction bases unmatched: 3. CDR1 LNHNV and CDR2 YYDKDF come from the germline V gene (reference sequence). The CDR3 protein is CATSTRTGGNEQFF. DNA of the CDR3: TGTGCCACCAGCACTAGGACAGGGGGCAATGAGCAGTTCTTC.

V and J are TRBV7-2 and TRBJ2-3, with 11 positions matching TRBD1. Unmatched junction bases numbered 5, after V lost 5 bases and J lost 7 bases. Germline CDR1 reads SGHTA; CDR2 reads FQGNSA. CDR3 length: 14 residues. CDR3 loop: CASSLDRGPYTQYF. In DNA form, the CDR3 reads TGTGCCAGCAGCCTGGACAGGGGGCCGTATACGCAGTATTTT.

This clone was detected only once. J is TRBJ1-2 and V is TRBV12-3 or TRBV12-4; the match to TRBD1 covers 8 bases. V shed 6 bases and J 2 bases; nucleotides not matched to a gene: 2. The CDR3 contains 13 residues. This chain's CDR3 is CASRAGGNYGYTF. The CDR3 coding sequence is TGTGCCAGCAGAGCAGGGGGCAACTATGGCTACACCTTC.

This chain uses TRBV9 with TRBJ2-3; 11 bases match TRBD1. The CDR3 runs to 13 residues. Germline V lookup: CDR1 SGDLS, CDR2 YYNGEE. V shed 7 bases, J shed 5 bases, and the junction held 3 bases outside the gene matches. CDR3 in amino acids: CASQDRGQDTQYF. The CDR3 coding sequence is TGTGCCAGCCAGGACAGGGGGCAAGATACGCAGTATTTT.

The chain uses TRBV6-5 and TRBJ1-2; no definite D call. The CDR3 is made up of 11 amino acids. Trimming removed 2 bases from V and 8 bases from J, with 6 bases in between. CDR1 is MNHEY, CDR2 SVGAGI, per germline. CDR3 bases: TGTGCCAGCAGTTACATGGGCGGCTACACCTTC. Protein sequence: CASSYMGGYTF.

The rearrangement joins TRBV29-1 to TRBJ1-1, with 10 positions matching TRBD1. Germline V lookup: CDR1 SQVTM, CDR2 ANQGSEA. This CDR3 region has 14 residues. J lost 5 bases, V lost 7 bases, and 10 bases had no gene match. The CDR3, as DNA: TGCAGCGGTAGGACAGGGGGAATTGGGACTGAAGCTTTCTTT. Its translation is CSGRTGGIGTEAFF.

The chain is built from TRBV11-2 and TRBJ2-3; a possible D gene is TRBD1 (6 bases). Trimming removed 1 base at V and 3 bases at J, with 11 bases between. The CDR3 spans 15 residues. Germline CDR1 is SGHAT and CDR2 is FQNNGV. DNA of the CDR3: TGTGCCAGCAGCTTAGGTACAGGGTGGACAGATACGCAGTATTTT. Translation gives CASSLGTGWTDTQYF.

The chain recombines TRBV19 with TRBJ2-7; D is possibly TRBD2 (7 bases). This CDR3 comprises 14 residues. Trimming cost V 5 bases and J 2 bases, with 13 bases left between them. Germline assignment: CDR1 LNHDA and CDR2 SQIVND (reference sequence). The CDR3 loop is CASSLPGGAYEQYF. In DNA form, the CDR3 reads TGTGCCAGTAGTCTGCCGGGGGGCGCCTACGAGCAGTACTTC. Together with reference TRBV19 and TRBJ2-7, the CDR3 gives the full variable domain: DGGITQSPKYLFRKEGQNVTLSCEQNLNHDAMYWYRQDPGQGLRLIYYSQIVNDFQKGDIAEGYSVSREKKESFPLTVTSAQKNPTAFYLCASSLPGGAYEQYFGPGTRLTVT.

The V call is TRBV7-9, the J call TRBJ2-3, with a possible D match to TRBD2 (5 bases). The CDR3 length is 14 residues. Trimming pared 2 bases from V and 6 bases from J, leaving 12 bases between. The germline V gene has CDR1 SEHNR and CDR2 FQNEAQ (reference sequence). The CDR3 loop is CASSLLSGSDTQYF. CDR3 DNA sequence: TGTGCCAGCAGCTTATTGTCGGGATCGGATACGCAGTATTTT. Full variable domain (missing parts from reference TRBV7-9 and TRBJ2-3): DTGVSQNPRHKITKRGQNVTFRCDPISEHNRLYWYRQTLGQGPEFLTYFQNEAQLEKSRLLSDRFSAERPKGSFSTLEIQRTEQGDSAMYLCASSLLSGSDTQYFGPGTRLTVL.

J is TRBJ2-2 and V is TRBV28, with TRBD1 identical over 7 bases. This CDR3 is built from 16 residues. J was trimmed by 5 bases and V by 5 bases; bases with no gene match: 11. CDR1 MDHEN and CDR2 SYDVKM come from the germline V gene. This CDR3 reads CASSPGTAIRTGELFF. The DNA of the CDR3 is TGTGCCAGCAGTCCCGGGACAGCGATCCGAACCGGGGAGCTGTTTTTT.

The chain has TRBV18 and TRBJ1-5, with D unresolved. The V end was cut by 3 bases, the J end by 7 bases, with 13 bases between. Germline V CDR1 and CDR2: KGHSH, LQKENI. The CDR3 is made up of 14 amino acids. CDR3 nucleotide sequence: TGTGCCAGCTCACCTCAAACAAGCGGGCAGCCCCAGCATTTT. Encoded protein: CASSPQTSGQPQHF.

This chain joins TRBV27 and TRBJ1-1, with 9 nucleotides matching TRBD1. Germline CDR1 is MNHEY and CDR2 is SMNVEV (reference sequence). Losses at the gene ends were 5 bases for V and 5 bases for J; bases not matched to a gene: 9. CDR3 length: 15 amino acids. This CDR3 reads CASSGRTGVRTEAFF. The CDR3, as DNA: TGTGCCAGCAGTGGCCGGACAGGGGTGCGGACTGAAGCTTTCTTT.

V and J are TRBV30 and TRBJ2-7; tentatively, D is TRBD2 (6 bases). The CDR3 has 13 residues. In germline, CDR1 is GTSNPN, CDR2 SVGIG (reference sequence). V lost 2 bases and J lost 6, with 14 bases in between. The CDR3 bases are TGTGCCTGGAGTTTGGGGGGTGTGCGCGAGCAGTACTTC. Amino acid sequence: CAWSLGGVREQYF.